What follows are 16 T cell receptor beta chains derived from one specimen sequenced in a study of CD8 T cells in ankylosing spondylitis. General study findings and limits: Characteristic of ankylosing spondylitis blood, it appeared, was a TCR beta motif comprising roughly eight highly homologous variants.

The antigens these receptors bind are not known. TCRdb reanalysed the 5' RACE reads using MiXCR and keeps one entry per CDR3 protein. The data contain about 500,000 distinct CDR3 sequences, approximately 5% of them seen just once; the ten biggest clones take up 3.5%. Sample: blood, either unsorted or a sorted T cell fraction (not recorded which). Receptors were obtained from a male donor with ankylosing spondylitis.

Many counts were recorded for this clonotype. The chain carries TRBV7-6 and TRBJ1-1; possibly TRBD1 for D (6 bases). V was shortened by 6 bases and J by 4 bases, with 12 bases between the two germline ends. CDR3 length: 13 residues. The germline V gene has CDR1 SGHVS and CDR2 FNYEAQ. CDR3 residues: CASSYREGTEAFF. The CDR3 DNA is TGTGCCAGCAGTTACAGGGAGGGCACTGAAGCTTTCTTT. The whole variable domain, remainder taken from reference TRBV7-6 and TRBJ1-1, is GAGVSQSPRYKVTKRGQDVALRCDPISGHVSLYWYRQALGQGPEFLTYFNYEAQQDKSGLPNDRFSAERPEGSISTLTIQRTEQRDSAMYRCASSYREGTEAFFGQGTRLTVV.

This clonotype was detected many times. In DNA, the CDR3 is TGTGCCAGCAGTTACTTCGGACCCAGCTCTGGAAACACCATATATTTT. This sequence encodes CASSYFGPSSGNTIYF. The chain links TRBV6-5 to TRBJ1-3; D not resolved. The V gene lost 1 base and the J gene lost 0 bases, with 10 bases spanning the gap. CDR1 is MNHEY and CDR2 is SVGAGI in the germline V gene. The CDR3 sequence is 16 residues long.

This clonotype has at least ten counts. The gene calls are TRBV7-3 and TRBJ1-6; TRBD1 is a possible D gene (5 bases). CDR1 SGHTA and CDR2 FQGTGA come from the germline V gene. The V and J ends lost 0 bases and 10 bases respectively, with 7 bases between them. The CDR3 covers 13 residues. This CDR3 reads CASSLTGVSPLHF. CDR3 bases: TGTGCCAGCAGCTTAACGGGGGTCTCACCCCTCCACTTT.

Ten or more counts support this clonotype. V and J are TRBV12-3 or TRBV12-4 and TRBJ2-5; TRBD1 might be the D (5 bases). With 2 bases removed from V and 5 bases from J, the gap between germline ends came to 12 bases. CDR3 length: 14 amino acids. The chain's CDR3 is CASSLMQGTETQYF. CDR3 bases: TGTGCCAGCAGTTTAATGCAGGGTACGGAGACCCAGTACTTC.

The rearrangement uses TRBV20-1 and TRBJ2-3; 10 nucleotides match TRBD1. This CDR3 spans 15 amino acids. Germline-derived CDR1 and CDR2 are DFQATT and SNEGSKA (reference sequence). The V segment lost 0 bases and the J segment 4 bases; nucleotides outside the gene matches: 4. CDR3 loop: CSARDWGQGSDTQYF. CDR3 coding DNA: TGCAGTGCTAGAGATTGGGGACAGGGGTCAGATACGCAGTATTTT.

This clonotype was seen ten or more times. The chain combines TRBV5-1 with TRBJ2-1, with 9 bases lining up with TRBD1. Germline lookup yields CDR1 SGHRS and CDR2 YFSETQ. The CDR3 sequence is 13 residues long. V shed 7 bases, J shed 5 bases, and the junction held 4 bases outside the gene matches. CDR3 DNA: TGCGCCAGCCACCGGGACAGGGACAATGAGCAGTTCTTC. Its translation is CASHRDRDNEQFF.

This clonotype has more than one count but fewer than ten. The rearrangement joins TRBV28 to TRBJ1-4; D is possibly TRBD1 (5 bases). This CDR3 is 15 amino acids long. Trimming removed 5 bases at V and 3 bases at J, with 13 bases between. The V gene's germline CDR1 is MDHEN and CDR2 SYDVKM. The CDR3 nucleotides read TGTGCCAGCAGTCCGACGGGGCGTTCTAATGAAAAACTGTTTTTT. Protein product: CASSPTGRSNEKLFF.

This clonotype was detected many times. The gene calls are TRBV12-3 or TRBV12-4 and TRBJ1-2; a possible D gene is TRBD1 (6 bases). The CDR3 totals 15 residues. V shed 6 bases and J shed 8 bases, with 22 bases lying between them. The CDR3 here is CASSGQRGDLWGYTF. The CDR3 DNA is TGTGCCAGCAGCGGACAGCGGGGCGACCTCTGGGGCTACACCTTC.

This clonotype was observed many times. The J gene is TRBJ1-4, the V gene TRBV7-9, with a tentative D call TRBD1 (5 bases). Germline CDR1 SEHNR, CDR2 FQNEAQ (reference sequence). The CDR3 consists of 13 residues. Between the trimmed V and J ends, which lost 5 bases and 16 bases, there was a span of 20 bases. The CDR3 loop is CASSQRDANSKFF. The CDR3 nucleotides read TGTGCCAGCAGCCAACGGGACGCTAACTCGAAGTTTTTT.

This clonotype was counted many times. J is TRBJ1-6 and V is TRBV12-3 or TRBV12-4, with D possibly TRBD1 on 5 matching bases. This CDR3 contains 13 residues. Between the trimmed V and J ends, which lost 5 bases and 8 bases, there was a span of 10 bases. The CDR3 reads CASSLTGDSPLHF. The CDR3 DNA reads TGTGCCAGCAGTCTAACAGGTGATTCACCCCTCCACTTT.

This chain connects TRBV28 to TRBJ1-2, with D unresolved. The length of the CDR3 is 13 residues. Per germline, CDR1 MDHEN and CDR2 SYDVKM. V was clipped by 6 bases and J by 8 bases, with 16 bases between them. The CDR3 sequence: CASSHNRRRGYTF. The CDR3 DNA reads TGTGCCAGCAGCCATAACAGACGCCGGGGCTACACCTTC.

This clonotype was observed many times. The chain is built from TRBV2 and TRBJ2-5; TRBD2 matches at 9 bases. In germline, CDR1 is SNHLY, CDR2 FYNNEI. The CDR3 is made up of 15 amino acids. The trim removed 5 bases at V and 5 bases at J, leaving 9 bases unmatched. The CDR3 loop is CASSPRLAVLETQYF. CDR3 DNA sequence: TGTGCCAGCAGTCCCAGACTAGCGGTCCTTGAGACCCAGTACTTC.

This clonotype appeared many times. The V and J genes are TRBV28 and TRBJ2-6, with unresolved D. Trimming took 3 bases from V and 5 from J, leaving 8 bases between them. Per the germline V gene, CDR1 is MDHEN and CDR2 is SYDVKM. The CDR3 spans 14 residues. Here the CDR3 reads CASSFNRWANVLTF. The DNA of the CDR3 is TGTGCCAGCAGTTTTAACCGCTGGGCCAACGTCCTGACTTTC.

This clonotype was observed at least ten times. The V call is TRBV28, the J call TRBJ1-2; D gene unclear. Germline V gives CDR1 MDHEN, CDR2 SYDVKM. Between the trimmed V and J ends, which lost 8 bases and 4 bases, there was a span of 17 bases. The CDR3 loop spans 14 amino acids. This CDR3 is CASSWAGELYGYTF. For the CDR3, the DNA is TGTGCCAGCTCCTGGGCGGGCGAGCTCTATGGCTACACCTTC.

The chain uses TRBV28 and TRBJ1-6; the match to TRBD1 covers 9 bases. The CDR3 consists of 15 residues. Germline-derived CDR1 and CDR2 are MDHEN and SYDVKM. The J segment lost 7 bases and the V segment lost 1 base, leaving 2 bases of the junction unmatched. The CDR3 sequence is CASSLLTGGNSPLHF. The CDR3 coding sequence is TGTGCCAGCAGTTTATTGACAGGGGGGAATTCACCCCTCCACTTT.

The sample holds many counts of this clonotype. J is TRBJ1-1 and V is TRBV7-9; TRBD1 might be the D (5 bases). The V gene lost 4 bases and the J gene lost 0 bases, with 15 bases spanning the gap. The CDR3 has 16 residues. Germline assignment: CDR1 SEHNR and CDR2 FQNEAQ (reference sequence). CDR3 protein: CASSSPGNVMNTEAFF. Here the CDR3 DNA reads TGTGCCAGCAGCTCTCCAGGGAACGTTATGAACACTGAAGCTTTCTTT.